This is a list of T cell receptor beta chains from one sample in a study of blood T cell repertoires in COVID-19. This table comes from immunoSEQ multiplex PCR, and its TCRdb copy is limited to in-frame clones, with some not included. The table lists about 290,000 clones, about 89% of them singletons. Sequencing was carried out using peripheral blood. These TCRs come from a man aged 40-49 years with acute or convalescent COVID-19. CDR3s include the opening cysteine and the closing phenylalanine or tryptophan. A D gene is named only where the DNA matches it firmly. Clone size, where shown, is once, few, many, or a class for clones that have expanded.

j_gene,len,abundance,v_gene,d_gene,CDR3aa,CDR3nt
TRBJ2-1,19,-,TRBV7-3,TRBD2,CASSYSGTSGGITYNEQFF,TGTGCCAGCAGCTATTCCGGGACTAGCGGGGGGATAACCTACAATGAGCAGTTCTTC
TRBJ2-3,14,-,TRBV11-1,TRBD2,CASSPAGVPDTQYF,TGTGCCAGCAGCCCGGCGGGAGTCCCAGATACGCAGTATTTT
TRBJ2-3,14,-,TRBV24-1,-,CATSDKLGTDTQYF,TGTGCCACCAGTGATAAACTAGGCACAGATACGCAGTATTTT
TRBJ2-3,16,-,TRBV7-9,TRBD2,CASRPLGGGATDTQYF,TGTGCCAGCAGGCCCCTGGGCGGGGGGGCCACAGATACGCAGTATTTT
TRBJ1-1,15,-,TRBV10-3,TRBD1,CAISESASGTAEAFF,TGTGCCATCAGTGAGTCAGCATCAGGGACAGCCGAAGCTTTCTTT
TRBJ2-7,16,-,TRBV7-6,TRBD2,CASSLEGLAGTYEQYF,TGTGCCAGCAGCTTAGAGGGACTAGCGGGAACCTACGAGCAGTACTTC
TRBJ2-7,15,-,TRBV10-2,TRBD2,CASSVASGGAYEQYF,TGCGCCAGCAGTGTGGCCAGCGGGGGGGCATACGAGCAGTACTTC
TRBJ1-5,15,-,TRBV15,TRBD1,CATSRDRGLNQPQHF,TGTGCCACCAGCAGAGACAGGGGGCTAAATCAGCCCCAGCATTTT
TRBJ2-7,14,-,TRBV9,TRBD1,CASSVGQGAYEQYF,TGTGCCAGCAGCGTGGGACAGGGGGCCTACGAGCAGTACTTC
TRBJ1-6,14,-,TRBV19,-,CASKLDSMNSPLHF,TGTGCCAGCAAGTTAGACAGTATGAACTCACCCCTCCACTTT
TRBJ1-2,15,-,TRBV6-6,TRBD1,CASSYRDRGNSGYTF,TGTGCCAGCAGTTACAGGGACAGGGGGAATTCGGGCTACACCTTC
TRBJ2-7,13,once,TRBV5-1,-,CASSLTSSYEQYF,TGCGCCAGCAGCTTGACCAGCTCCTACGAGCAGTACTTC
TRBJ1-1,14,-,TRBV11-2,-,CASSIQGRRTEAFF,TGTGCCAGCAGCATACAGGGTCGGCGAACTGAAGCTTTCTTT
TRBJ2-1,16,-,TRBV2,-,CASLSPGRSSYNEQFF,TGTGCCAGCTTATCCCCAGGGAGGAGCTCCTACAATGAGCAGTTCTTC
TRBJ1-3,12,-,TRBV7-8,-,CASSLLPDTIYF,TGTGCCAGCAGCTTATTACCGGACACCATATATTTT
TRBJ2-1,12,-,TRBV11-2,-,CASSPGQNEQFF,TGTGCCAGCAGCCCTGGACAGAATGAGCAGTTCTTC
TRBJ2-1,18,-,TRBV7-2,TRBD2,CASSLIDSGGRSYNEQFF,TGTGCCAGCAGCTTAATCGACTCGGGGGGGAGGTCCTACAATGAGCAGTTCTTC
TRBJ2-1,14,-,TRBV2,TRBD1,CASLQGSSYNEQFF,TGTGCCAGCCTACAGGGGAGCTCCTACAATGAGCAGTTCTTC
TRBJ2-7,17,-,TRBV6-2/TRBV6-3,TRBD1,CASSYSDSAGGVYEQYF,TGTGCCAGCAGTTACTCGGACTCTGCAGGGGGTGTCTACGAGCAGTACTTC
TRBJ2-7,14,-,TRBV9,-,CASSPRTSSYEQYF,TGTGCCAGCAGCCCCAGAACTAGTTCCTACGAGCAGTACTTC
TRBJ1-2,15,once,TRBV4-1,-,CASSQVKGGNYGYTF,TGCGCCAGCAGCCAAGTTAAAGGCGGAAACTATGGCTACACCTTC
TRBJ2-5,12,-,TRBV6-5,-,CASSRGGETQYF,TGTGCCAGCAGTCGAGGGGGAGAGACCCAGTACTTC
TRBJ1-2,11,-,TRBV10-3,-,CATSQGDGYTF,TGTGCCACCTCACAGGGAGATGGCTACACCTTC
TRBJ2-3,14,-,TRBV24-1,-,CATSDFGRGDTQYF,TGTGCCACCAGTGATTTCGGACGGGGGGATACGCAGTATTTT
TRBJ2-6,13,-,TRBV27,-,CASSPSGANVLTF,TGTGCCAGCTCCCCGTCCGGGGCCAACGTCCTGACTTTC